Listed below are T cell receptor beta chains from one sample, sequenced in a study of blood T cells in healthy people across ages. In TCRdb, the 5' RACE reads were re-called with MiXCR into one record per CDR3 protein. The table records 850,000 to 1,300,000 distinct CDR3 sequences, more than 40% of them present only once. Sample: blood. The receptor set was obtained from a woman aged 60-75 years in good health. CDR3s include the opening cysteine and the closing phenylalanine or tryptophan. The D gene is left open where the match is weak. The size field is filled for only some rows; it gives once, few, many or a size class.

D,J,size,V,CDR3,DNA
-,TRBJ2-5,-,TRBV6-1,CASSETWEGAKTQYF,TGTGCCAGCAGTGAAACTTGGGAGGGGGCGAAGACCCAGTACTTC
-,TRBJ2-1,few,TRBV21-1,CARKTGLAGDEQFF,TGTGCCAGAAAGACGGGACTAGCGGGCGATGAGCAGTTCTTC
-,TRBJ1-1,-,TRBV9,CASSVGSGSDTEAFF,TGTGCCAGCAGCGTAGGGTCCGGGTCCGACACTGAAGCTTTCTTT
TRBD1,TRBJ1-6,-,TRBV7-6,CASSWNRGLGSPLHF,TGTGCCAGCAGCTGGAACAGGGGGCTTGGTTCACCCCTCCACTTT
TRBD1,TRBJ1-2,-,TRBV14,CASSALTGGNYGYTF,TGTGCCAGCAGCGCCCTGACAGGGGGCAACTATGGCTACACCTTC
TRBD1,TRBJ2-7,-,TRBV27,CASRGGAGSYEQYF,TGTGCCAGCAGAGGGGGCGCGGGCTCCTACGAGCAGTACTTC
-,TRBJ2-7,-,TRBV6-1,CASGTLYEQYF,TGTGCCAGCGGGACCCTCTACGAGCAGTACTTC
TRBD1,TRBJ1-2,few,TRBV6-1,CASPRTGGYGYTF,TGTGCCAGCCCAAGGACAGGGGGGTATGGCTACACCTTC
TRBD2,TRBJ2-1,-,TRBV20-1,CSARSGVTSGEQFF,TGCAGTGCTAGATCAGGGGTAACTAGCGGGGAGCAGTTCTTC
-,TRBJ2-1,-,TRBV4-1,CASSQDRVTFF,TGCGCCAGCAGCCAAGACAGGGTAACGTTCTTC
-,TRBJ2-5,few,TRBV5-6,CASSSPGLIAAQETQYF,TGTGCCAGCAGTTCTCCGGGCCTTATAGCGGCCCAAGAGACCCAGTACTTC
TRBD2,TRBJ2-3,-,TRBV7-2,CASSFDSGRGTDTQYF,TGTGCCAGCAGCTTCGATAGCGGGAGGGGCACAGATACGCAGTATTTT
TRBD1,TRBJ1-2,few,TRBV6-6,CASTKGDRGDYGYTF,TGTGCCAGCACCAAGGGTGACAGGGGGGACTATGGCTACACCTTC
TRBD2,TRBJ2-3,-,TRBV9,CASSPRLAGGTFDTQYF,TGTGCCAGCAGCCCTCGACTAGCGGGAGGAACTTTCGATACGCAGTATTTT
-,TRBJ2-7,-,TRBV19,CASSMLRGGYEQYF,TGTGCCAGTAGTATGCTGCGGGGAGGCTACGAGCAGTACTTC
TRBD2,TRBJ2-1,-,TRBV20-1,CSARLAGGPNNEQFF,TGCAGTGCCCGACTAGCGGGAGGTCCCAACAATGAGCAGTTCTTC
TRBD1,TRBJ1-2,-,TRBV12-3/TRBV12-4,CASRPTQGDYGYTF,TGTGCCAGCAGACCCACCCAGGGGGACTATGGCTACACCTTC
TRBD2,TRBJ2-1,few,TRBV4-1,CASSHTSASSYNEQFF,TGCGCCAGCAGCCACACTAGCGCGAGCTCCTACAATGAGCAGTTCTTC
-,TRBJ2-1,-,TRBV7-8,CASSLGSVLGNLNEQFF,TGTGCCAGCAGCTTAGGGTCCGTGCTGGGGAACCTCAATGAGCAGTTCTTC
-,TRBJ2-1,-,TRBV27,CASSLGPYNVQFF,TGTGCCAGCAGTTTGGGTCCATACAATGTGCAGTTCTTC
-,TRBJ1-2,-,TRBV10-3,CAISGDRSPSNYGYTF,TGTGCCATCAGTGGAGACAGGAGCCCCTCTAACTATGGCTACACCTTC
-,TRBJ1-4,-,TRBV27,CASSSDGGYRFSTNEKLFF,TGTGCCAGCAGTTCCGACGGGGGATATAGGTTTTCAACTAATGAAAAACTGTTTTTT
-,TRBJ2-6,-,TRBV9,CASSVATLGANVLTF,TGTGCCAGCAGCGTAGCTACACTTGGGGCCAACGTCCTGACTTTC